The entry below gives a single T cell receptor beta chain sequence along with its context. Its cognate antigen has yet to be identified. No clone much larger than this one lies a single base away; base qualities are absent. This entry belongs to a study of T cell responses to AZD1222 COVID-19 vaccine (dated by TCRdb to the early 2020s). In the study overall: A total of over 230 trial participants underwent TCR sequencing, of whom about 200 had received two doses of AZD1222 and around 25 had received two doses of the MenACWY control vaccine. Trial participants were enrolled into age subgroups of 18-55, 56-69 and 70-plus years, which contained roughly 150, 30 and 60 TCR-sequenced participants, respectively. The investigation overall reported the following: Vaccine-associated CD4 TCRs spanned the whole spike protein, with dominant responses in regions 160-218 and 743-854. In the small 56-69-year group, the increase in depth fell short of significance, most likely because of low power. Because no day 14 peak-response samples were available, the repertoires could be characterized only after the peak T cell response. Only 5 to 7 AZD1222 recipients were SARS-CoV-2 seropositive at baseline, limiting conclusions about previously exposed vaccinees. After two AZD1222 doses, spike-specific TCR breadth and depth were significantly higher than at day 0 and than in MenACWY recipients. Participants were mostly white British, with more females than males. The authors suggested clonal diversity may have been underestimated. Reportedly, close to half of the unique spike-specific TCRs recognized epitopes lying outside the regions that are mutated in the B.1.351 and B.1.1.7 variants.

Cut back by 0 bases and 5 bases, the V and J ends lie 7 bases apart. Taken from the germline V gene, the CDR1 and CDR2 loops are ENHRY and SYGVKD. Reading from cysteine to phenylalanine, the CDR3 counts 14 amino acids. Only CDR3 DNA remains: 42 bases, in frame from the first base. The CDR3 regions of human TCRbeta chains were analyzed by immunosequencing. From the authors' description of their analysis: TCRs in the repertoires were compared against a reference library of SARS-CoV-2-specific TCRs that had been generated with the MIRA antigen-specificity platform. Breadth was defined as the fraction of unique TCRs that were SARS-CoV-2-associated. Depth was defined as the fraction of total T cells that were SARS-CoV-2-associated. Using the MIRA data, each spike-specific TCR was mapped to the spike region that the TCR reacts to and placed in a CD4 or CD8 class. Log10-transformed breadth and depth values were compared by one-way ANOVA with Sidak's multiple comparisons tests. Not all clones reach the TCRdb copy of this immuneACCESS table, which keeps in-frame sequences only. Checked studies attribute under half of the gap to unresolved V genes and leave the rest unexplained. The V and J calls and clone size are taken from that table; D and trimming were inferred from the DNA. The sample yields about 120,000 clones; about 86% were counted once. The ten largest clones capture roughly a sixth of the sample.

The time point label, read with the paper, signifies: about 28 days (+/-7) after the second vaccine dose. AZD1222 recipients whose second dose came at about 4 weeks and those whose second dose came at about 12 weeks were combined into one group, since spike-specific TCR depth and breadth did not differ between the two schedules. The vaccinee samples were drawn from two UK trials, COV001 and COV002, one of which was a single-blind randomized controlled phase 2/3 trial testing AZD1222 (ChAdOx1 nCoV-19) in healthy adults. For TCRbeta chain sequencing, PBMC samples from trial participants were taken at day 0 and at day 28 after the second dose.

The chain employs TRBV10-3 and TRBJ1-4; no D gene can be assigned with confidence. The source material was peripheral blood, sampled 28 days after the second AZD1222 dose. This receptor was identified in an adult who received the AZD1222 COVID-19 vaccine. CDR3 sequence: CAISESGPNEKLFF. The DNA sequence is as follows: TGTGCCATCAGTGAGTCCGGACCGAATGAAAAACTGTTTTTT.